These 29 T cell receptor beta chains were sequenced from one sample in a study of blood T cell repertoires in COVID-19. Libraries were prepared by immunoSEQ multiplex PCR; TCRdb keeps only in-frame clonotypes and omits some of them. The sample consists of fewer than 200,000 clones, approximately 90% of them appearing once. The sequencing sample was made of peripheral blood. The receptor set was obtained from a man under 40 with COVID-19, enrolled during active disease.

The J gene is TRBJ2-7, the V gene TRBV6-6; 7 nucleotides match TRBD2. This CDR3 is 13 amino acids long. In germline, CDR1 is MNHNY, CDR2 SVGAGI (reference sequence). Losses at the gene ends were 6 bases for V and 6 bases for J; bases not matched to a gene: 8. In nucleotides, the CDR3 is TGTGCCAGCAGGGGCGGGACTACGTCCGAGCAGTACTTC. It translates to CASRGGTTSEQYF.

The chain carries TRBV2 and TRBJ1-2; 7 bases align to TRBD1. The CDR3 has 14 amino acids. The germline CDR1 and CDR2 sequences are SNHLY and FYNNEI. V trimming: 3 bases; J trimming: 6 bases; junction bases outside the gene matches: 7. Written as DNA, the CDR3 is TGTGCCAGCAGTGACCAAAGACAGGGTGATGGCTACACCTTC. This codes for CASSDQRQGDGYTF.

This chain connects TRBV27 to TRBJ2-7, with 10 nucleotides matching TRBD1. From germline, CDR1 is MNHEY and CDR2 SMNVEV (reference sequence). V gave up 0 bases and J gave up 5 bases; unmatched junction bases: 4. The CDR3 length is 15 residues. The CDR3 DNA is TGTGCCAGCAGTTTATCTGGGGACAGGGGAGACGAGCAGTACTTC. Translating gives CASSLSGDRGDEQYF.

The chain recombines TRBV5-1 with TRBJ1-3, with 8 bases that match TRBD1. J lost 2 bases, V lost 4 bases, and 5 bases had no gene match. The CDR3 totals 15 residues. Germline V gives CDR1 SGHRS, CDR2 YFSETQ. The CDR3 protein is CASSIDRGPGNTIYF. Written as DNA, the CDR3 is TGCGCCAGCAGCATAGACAGGGGTCCTGGAAACACCATATATTTT.

This clone appeared once. The chain combines TRBV3-1 (or the pseudogene TRBV3-2) with TRBJ1-1; D call uncertain. The CDR3 consists of 18 residues. Deletions cut 1 base from V and 2 bases from J, with 20 bases between. CDR1 LGHDT and CDR2 YNNKEL come from the germline V gene (reference sequence). CDR3 sequence reads: CASSQVSGNPSSNTEAFF. CDR3 nucleotides: TGTGCCAGCAGCCAAGTCTCGGGGAACCCCTCTTCCAACACTGAAGCTTTCTTT.

V is TRBV28 and J is TRBJ1-1, with a tentative D call TRBD1 (6 bases). Trimming shortened V by 2 bases and J by 11 bases, and 18 bases separated the two germline ends. This CDR3 spans 14 amino acids. Germline loops: CDR1 MDHEN, CDR2 SYDVKM. The CDR3 DNA sequence: TGTGCCAGCAGTTTAGGACGCGGGGGGCGAGAGGCTTTCTTT. Amino acid sequence: CASSLGRGGREAFF. Looking up the rest from reference TRBV28 and TRBJ1-1 gives the full variable domain: DVKVTQSSRYLVKRTGEKVFLECVQDMDHENMFWYRQDPGLGLRLIYFSYDVKMKEKGDIPEGYSVSREKKERFSLILESASTNQTSMYLCASSLGRGGREAFFGQGTRLTVV.

This chain links TRBV27 with TRBJ2-1; 15 bases match TRBD2. Germline trimming cut 2 bases from V and 7 bases from J; bases unmatched to any gene: 3. From germline, CDR1 is MNHEY and CDR2 SMNVEV (reference sequence). The length of the CDR3 is 16 residues. The DNA of the CDR3 is TGTGCCAGCAGTTTAAAAGGGACTAGCGGGAGGAATGAGCAGTTCTTC. This translates into CASSLKGTSGRNEQFF.

This chain uses TRBV27 with TRBJ1-1; 10 nucleotides align to TRBD1. The V gene's germline CDR1 is MNHEY and CDR2 SMNVEV (reference sequence). The CDR3 sequence is 16 residues long. J was trimmed by 1 base and V by 3 bases; bases with no gene match: 5. The CDR3 region is CASSFDRGRQNTEAFF. Written as DNA, the CDR3 is TGTGCCAGCAGTTTCGACAGGGGGCGTCAGAACACTGAAGCTTTCTTT.

This clone was counted once. The chain is built from TRBV19 and TRBJ2-1; TRBD2 aligns across 7 bases. The CDR3 is made up of 15 amino acids. V shed 7 bases and J 1 base; nucleotides not matched to a gene: 7. Germline CDR1 and CDR2: LNHDA and SQIVND (reference sequence). Here the CDR3 DNA reads TGTGCCAGTACCACGGGGGGTTTGTCCTACAATGAGCAGTTCTTC. Translated, it gives CASTTGGLSYNEQFF.

The chain couples TRBV27 to TRBJ2-1; a possible D gene is TRBD1 (6 bases). Germline lookup yields CDR1 MNHEY and CDR2 SMNVEV (reference sequence). V was trimmed by 6 bases and J by 4 bases, leaving 19 bases between them. This CDR3 has 16 amino acids. In DNA, the CDR3 is TGTGCCAGCAGCCTACAACAGGGTTTTTCTTACAATGAGCAGTTCTTC. Translation gives CASSLQQGFSYNEQFF.

The chain recombines TRBV10-3 with TRBJ1-3, with 9 nucleotides matching TRBD1. The CDR3 sequence is 17 residues long. The junction had 9 bases not matched to a gene; V was cut back by 6 bases and J by 0 bases. Germline V lookup: CDR1 ENHRY, CDR2 SYGVKD. The CDR3 sequence: CAISPGQGRLSGNTIYF. DNA of the CDR3: TGTGCCATCAGCCCGGGACAGGGCCGCCTCTCTGGAAACACCATATATTTT.

A single count supports this clone. V is TRBV9 and J is TRBJ2-1, with D maybe TRBD2 (6 bases). Germline values: CDR1 SGDLS, CDR2 YYNGEE. The CDR3 is made up of 14 amino acids. Trimming removed 3 bases at V and 9 bases at J, with 16 bases between. Here the CDR3 DNA reads TGTGCCAGCAGCGAGATGTCTAGCGCCACTGAGCAGTTCTTC. It specifies CASSEMSSATEQFF.

This clone was detected only a few times. The chain employs TRBV27 and TRBJ2-2; 8 positions agree with TRBD1. The CDR3 is 15 amino acids. J gave up 5 bases and V 3 bases, and 5 bases lay outside the gene matches. Per the germline V gene, CDR1 is MNHEY and CDR2 is SMNVEV (reference sequence). This CDR3 reads CASSFQGAGTGELFF. The CDR3 DNA is TGTGCCAGCAGTTTCCAGGGGGCGGGAACCGGGGAGCTGTTTTTT.

As concerns this clone: A read error may produce the germline difference seen at one junction end. The V and J genes are TRBV28 and TRBJ1-4; 11 bases line up with TRBD1. The CDR3 contains 14 residues. Germline loops: CDR1 MDHEN, CDR2 SYDVKM. CDR3 DNA sequence: TGTGCCATCAGTGGACAGGGGGCGTATGAAAAACTGTTTTTT. This codes for CAISGQGAYEKLFF.

The rearrangement links TRBV15 to TRBJ2-5, with a weak D call TRBD2 (7 bases). Germline-derived CDR1 and CDR2 are LNHNV and YYDKDF (reference sequence). V was shortened by 1 base and J by 5 bases, with 14 bases between the two germline ends. The CDR3 sequence is 15 residues long. CDR3 amino acids: CATSRGGGHGETQYF. The CDR3 coding sequence is TGTGCCACCAGCAGAGGGGGGGGACACGGGGAGACCCAGTACTTC.

The V and J genes are TRBV28 and TRBJ1-5; TRBD1 aligns across 8 bases. The CDR3 is made up of 15 amino acids. With V trimmed by 6 bases and J by 5 bases, 9 bases remained unmatched. CDR1 and CDR2 (germline): MDHEN, SYDVKM. CDR3 in DNA: TGTGCCAGCAGCCAACCCAGGGGGCCTGATCAGCCCCAGCATTTT. This gives the protein CASSQPRGPDQPQHF.

The V and J genes are TRBV2 and TRBJ1-1, with D tentatively TRBD1 (5 bases). This CDR3 region has 13 residues. V lost 8 bases and J lost 1, with 11 bases in between. Per germline, CDR1 SNHLY and CDR2 FYNNEI. The CDR3 reads CASVRQPNTEAFF. In DNA, the CDR3 is TGTGCCAGCGTACGACAGCCGAACACTGAAGCTTTCTTT.

This clone occurred once. The chain links TRBV25-1 to TRBJ2-3; TRBD1 matches at 10 bases. Germline values: CDR1 MGHDK, CDR2 SYGVNS. The CDR3 is made up of 16 amino acids. Losses at the gene ends were 0 bases for V and 3 bases for J; bases not matched to a gene: 3. The CDR3 sequence: CASSEYGQGVTDTQYF. The DNA for the CDR3 is TGTGCCAGCAGTGAATATGGACAGGGGGTTACAGATACGCAGTATTTT. Filled out from reference TRBV25-1 and TRBJ2-3, the complete variable domain reads EADIYQTPRYLVIGTGKKITLECSQTMGHDKMYWYQQDPGMELHLIHYSYGVNSTEKGDLSSESTVSRIRTEHFPLTLESARPSHTSQYLCASSEYGQGVTDTQYFGPGTRLTVL.

The gene calls are TRBV6-2 or TRBV6-3 and TRBJ1-2; 7 positions match TRBD1. V shed 0 bases, J shed 8 bases, and the junction held 9 bases outside the gene matches. The CDR3 consists of 15 residues. Germline values: CDR1 MNHEY, CDR2 SVGEGT. As DNA, the CDR3 is TGTGCCAGCAGTTACTCGAGAGGGACAGTGCTCGGCTACACCTTC. Protein: CASSYSRGTVLGYTF.

V gene TRBV15 combines with J gene TRBJ2-7; weak D call: TRBD1 (5 bases). Germline loops: CDR1 LNHNV, CDR2 YYDKDF (reference sequence). V was trimmed by 1 base and J by 4 bases, leaving 8 bases between them. The CDR3 length is 13 residues. The CDR3 loop is CATSRGDRYEQYF. CDR3 DNA: TGTGCCACCAGCAGAGGTGACAGATACGAGCAGTACTTC.

This clone occurred a few times. The rearrangement uses TRBV5-6 and TRBJ1-2; TRBD1 might be the D (6 bases). The germline V gene encodes CDR1 SGHDT and CDR2 YYEEEE. Trimming removed 0 bases from V and 2 bases from J, with 17 bases in between. The CDR3 contains 17 residues. CDR3 sequence: CASSLGGPGRVNYGYTF. DNA for the CDR3: TGTGCCAGCAGCTTGGGGGGGCCGGGCAGGGTGAACTATGGCTACACCTTC.

The CDR3 coding sequence is TGTGCCAGCAGTTCACCGTGGACTAGCGGGAGAACAGATACGCAGTATTTT. This codes for CASSSPWTSGRTDTQYF. This chain connects TRBV6-2 or TRBV6-3 to TRBJ2-3; TRBD2 aligns across 13 bases. After removal of 4 bases from V and 3 bases from J, the junction contained 7 bases not matched to a gene. This CDR3 spans 17 amino acids. Germline CDR1 MNHEY, CDR2 SVGEGT.

The chain recombines TRBV7-9 with TRBJ2-5; 9 positions agree with TRBD1. Per germline, CDR1 SEHNR and CDR2 FQNEAQ (reference sequence). V lost 3 bases to trimming and J lost 5 bases; unmatched junction nucleotides: 7. The CDR3 runs 15 residues. Here the CDR3 reads CASSFRDRVLETQYF. Here the CDR3 DNA reads TGTGCCAGCAGCTTCCGGGACAGGGTCCTGGAGACCCAGTACTTC.

The V call is TRBV12-3 or TRBV12-4, the J call TRBJ1-1; D perhaps matches TRBD1 (5 bases). The V end was cut by 6 bases, the J end by 9 bases, with 14 bases between. The CDR3 has 12 residues. CDR3: CASSPTGGKAFF. In nucleotides, the CDR3 is TGTGCCAGCAGCCCCACGGGGGGGAAAGCTTTCTTT.

The chain combines TRBV7-9 with TRBJ1-6; perhaps TRBD1 as D (5 bases). The ends were cut back, 2 bases at V and 6 bases at J, with 11 bases in the middle. CDR1 and CDR2 from the germline V gene are SEHNR and FQNEAQ (reference sequence). This CDR3 spans 15 amino acids. The CDR3 sequence: CASSLRAGINSPLHF. For the CDR3, the DNA is TGTGCCAGCAGCTTAAGGGCAGGGATTAATTCACCCCTCCACTTT.

The V and J genes are TRBV6-2 or TRBV6-3 and TRBJ1-1, with D hard to call. There are 16 residues in the CDR3. In germline, CDR1 is MNHEY, CDR2 SVGEGT. The V end was cut by 2 bases, the J end by 0 bases, with 13 bases between. The CDR3 spells CASSYLLDLMNTEAFF. CDR3 nucleotides: TGTGCCAGCAGTTACCTCCTAGACCTTATGAACACTGAAGCTTTCTTT.

This clone was observed a handful of times. V gene TRBV11-3 combines with J gene TRBJ2-1; 7 bases agree with TRBD1. The V segment lost 6 bases and the J segment 9 bases; nucleotides outside the gene matches: 5. Germline V gene data show CDR1 as SGHNT and CDR2 as YENEEA. The CDR3 extends over 12 amino acids. DNA of the CDR3: TGTGCCAGCAGGGCGAACAGGGGTGAGCAGTTCTTC. Translation: CASRANRGEQFF.

This clone appeared a few times. J is TRBJ2-3 and V is TRBV6-6; 10 positions match TRBD2. The germline V gene has CDR1 MNHNY and CDR2 SVGAGI (reference sequence). The J segment lost 13 bases and the V segment lost 8 bases, leaving 9 bases of the junction unmatched. The CDR3 contains 12 residues. The CDR3 sequence is CASLHLAGDKYF. As DNA, the CDR3 is TGTGCCAGCCTTCACCTAGCGGGAGATAAGTATTTT.

As for this clone: The sample has other DNA sequences that encode this CDR3 too. The rearrangement links TRBV18 to TRBJ1-2; 7 bases line up with TRBD1. V gave up 6 bases and J gave up 2 bases; unmatched junction bases: 3. Germline CDR1 is KGHSH and CDR2 is LQKENI. This CDR3 contains 13 residues. In DNA form, the CDR3 reads TGTGCCAGCTCCCCGGACAGGAACTATGGCTACACCTTC. Amino acid sequence: CASSPDRNYGYTF.